What follows are 15 T cell receptor beta chains derived from one specimen sequenced in a study of regulatory T cells in long-lasting Graves disease. As to time point: persistent/refractory GD, antithyroid drugs over 5 years with positive TRAb. From RNA extracted from PBMCs, the TCR library was made. Through Arm-PCR of CDR3 regions and iRepertoire HTBI primers, TCR beta libraries were built. In TCRdb, the multiplex PCR reads were re-called with MiXCR into one record per CDR3 protein. In the table there are more than 300,000 distinct CDR3 sequences, around 23% of which are singletons. This specimen consisted of peripheral blood mononuclear cells (PBMCs), obtained when the disease was refractory, from a patient treated with antithyroid drugs. The receptor set was obtained from a woman aged 40-49 years with Graves disease.

Many counts were recorded for this clonotype. The chain links TRBV7-9 to TRBJ1-4; D gene ambiguous. Germline-derived CDR1 and CDR2 are SEHNR and FQNEAQ (reference sequence). The V end lost 2 bases, the J end lost 0 bases, and 7 bases lay between the germline ends. This CDR3 contains 15 residues. CDR3 sequence: CASSLTGTTNEKLFF. The DNA of the CDR3 is TGTGCCAGCAGCTTAACGGGGACAACTAATGAAAAACTGTTTTTT.

The genes are TRBV12-3 or TRBV12-4 and TRBJ2-2; D ambiguous. The CDR3 has 18 residues. The V end was cut by 2 bases, the J end by 2 bases, with 18 bases between. The CDR3, as DNA: TGTGCCAGCAGTTTATATAACCAATTTAGACCAAACACCGGGGAGCTGTTTTTT. Translating gives CASSLYNQFRPNTGELFF.

This clonotype was detected ten times or more. The rearrangement joins TRBV28 to TRBJ1-4, with D unclear. The CDR3 covers 14 residues. Germline values: CDR1 MDHEN, CDR2 SYDVKM. Trimming took 3 bases from V and 4 from J, leaving 9 bases between them. The CDR3 sequence: CASSFPRDNEKLFF. In DNA form, the CDR3 reads TGTGCCAGCAGTTTCCCCAGAGATAATGAAAAACTGTTTTTT.

This clonotype occurred many times. The genes are TRBV10-3 and TRBJ1-1; the D is unclear. The CDR3 length is 13 residues. The V gene lost 4 bases and the J gene lost 3 bases, with 9 bases spanning the gap. Per the germline V gene, CDR1 is ENHRY and CDR2 is SYGVKD. The CDR3 protein is CAISGLEYTEAFF. Written as DNA, the CDR3 is TGTGCCATCAGTGGTCTGGAATACACTGAAGCTTTCTTT.

The chain couples TRBV5-6 to TRBJ1-1; D remains ambiguous. The CDR3 has 14 residues. CDR1 and CDR2 from the germline V gene are SGHDT and YYEEEE. Trimming shortened V by 4 bases and J by 3 bases, and 13 bases separated the two germline ends. The CDR3 is CASSRFIDYTEAFF. DNA of the CDR3: TGTGCCAGCAGCCGGTTCATAGATTACACTGAAGCTTTCTTT.

This clonotype was seen a handful of times. This sequence joins TRBV5-1 and TRBJ2-7; TRBD1 aligns across 10 bases. Trimming cost V 7 bases and J 2 bases; bases outside gene matches: 6. The CDR3 totals 14 residues. Germline loops: CDR1 SGHRS, CDR2 YFSETQ. The DNA of the CDR3 is TGCGCCAGCGGAACCGGGACAGGGGCCTACGAGCAGTACTTC. Amino acid sequence: CASGTGTGAYEQYF.

There are a few counts of this clonotype. This rearrangement joins TRBV7-9 to TRBJ2-7, with 10 bases fitting TRBD1. CDR1 SEHNR and CDR2 FQNEAQ come from the germline V gene (reference sequence). V was pared by 5 bases and J by 6 bases, with 13 bases of the junction left unmatched. The CDR3 has 16 residues. The CDR3, as DNA: TGTGCCAGCAGCCCAACTTCCCCGACAGGGGGCACCGAGCAGTACTTC. It is translated as CASSPTSPTGGTEQYF.

The chain combines TRBV28 with TRBJ2-2, with D hard to call. Germline lookup yields CDR1 MDHEN and CDR2 SYDVKM. Trimming took off 7 bases at V and 6 bases at J, with 15 bases between the two ends. This CDR3 has 14 residues. CDR3 nucleotide sequence: TGTGCCAGCACACTACAAAGGGTAGCCGGGGAGCTGTTTTTT. This encodes CASTLQRVAGELFF.

In this sample, this clonotype turned up many times. The chain carries TRBV28 and TRBJ2-7; D not resolved. The germline V gene encodes CDR1 MDHEN and CDR2 SYDVKM. The CDR3 runs 12 residues. Trimming removed 4 bases from V and 4 bases from J, with 8 bases in between. CDR3 DNA sequence: TGTGCCAGCAGTTCCAACATTTACGAGCAGTACTTC. Its translation: CASSSNIYEQYF.

This clonotype was seen a handful of times. J is TRBJ2-7 and V is TRBV20-1; D might be TRBD1 or TRBD2, each matching 5 bases. With 6 bases removed from V and 2 bases from J, the gap between germline ends came to 11 bases. In germline, CDR1 is DFQATT, CDR2 SNEGSKA (reference sequence). This CDR3 region has 12 residues. The chain's CDR3 is CSAWDGPYEQYF. For the CDR3, the DNA is TGCAGTGCCTGGGACGGGCCCTACGAGCAGTACTTC.

This chain connects TRBV4-1 to TRBJ1-4, with a tentative D call TRBD1 (5 bases). The CDR3 spans 15 residues. CDR1 MGHRA and CDR2 YSYEKL come from the germline V gene. V lost 2 bases, J lost 13 bases, and 20 bases lay in between. The DNA for the CDR3 is TGCGCCAGCAGCCAACTGAGGACCCGGGGGGGAGGACTGTTTTTT. This sequence encodes CASSQLRTRGGGLFF.

The rearrangement uses TRBV12-5 and TRBJ2-3; TRBD2 matches 11 bases. CDR3 length: 19 residues. V lost 4 bases, J lost 1 base, and 13 bases stayed unmatched. Germline CDR1 reads LGHNT; CDR2 reads FRNRAP. CDR3 in amino acids: CASGSSTKLAGARTDTQYF. CDR3 bases: TGTGCTAGTGGTTCCTCAACTAAACTAGCGGGAGCCCGCACAGATACGCAGTATTTT.

This clonotype was observed at least ten times. The chain combines TRBV9 with TRBJ1-6; D unresolved. The CDR3 is 12 residues long. V lost 2 bases to trimming and J lost 7 bases, with 4 bases between them. The germline V gene has CDR1 SGDLS and CDR2 YYNGEE. CDR3 loop: CASSVGNSPLHF. The CDR3, as DNA: TGTGCCAGCAGCGTTGGAAATTCACCCCTCCACTTT.

This clonotype was seen a handful of times. V usage is TRBV6-1 and J usage is TRBJ2-3; the match to TRBD2 covers 8 bases. The length of the CDR3 is 16 residues. J gave up 2 bases and V 2 bases, and 6 bases lay outside the gene matches. Germline V gene sequence: CDR1 MNHNS, CDR2 SASEGT. The CDR3 loop is CASSETSGSPTDTQYF. DNA of the CDR3: TGTGCCAGCAGTGAAACAAGCGGGAGCCCCACAGATACGCAGTATTTT.

A few counts support this clonotype. The chain recombines TRBV19 with TRBJ1-1; 9 bases agree with TRBD1. CDR1 and CDR2 from the germline V gene are LNHDA and SQIVND (reference sequence). V lost 9 bases and J lost 1; bases outside the gene matches: 6. The CDR3 spans 14 residues. The CDR3 spells CARRTGVGNTEAFF. CDR3 in DNA: TGTGCCAGGAGGACAGGGGTAGGGAACACTGAAGCTTTCTTT. Variable domain in full (rest from reference TRBV19 and TRBJ1-1): DGGITQSPKYLFRKEGQNVTLSCEQNLNHDAMYWYRQDPGQGLRLIYYSQIVNDFQKGDIAEGYSVSREKKESFPLTVTSAQKNPTAFYLCARRTGVGNTEAFFGQGTRLTVV.